Shown below are 15 T cell receptor beta chains from a single sample sequenced in a study of blood T cell repertoires in COVID-19. The assay was immunoSEQ multiplex PCR, and TCRdb's table has in-frame clones only and misses some. The sample lists about 270,000 clones, around nine tenths occurring once. The sample taken for sequencing was peripheral blood. The receptors originated from a man aged 40-50 years with active or convalescent COVID-19.

The rearrangement links TRBV12-3 or TRBV12-4 to TRBJ2-1, with D uncertain. The CDR3 runs to 12 residues. Trimming cost V 1 base and J 7 bases, with 5 bases left between them. DNA for the CDR3: TGTGCCAGCAGTTTAGGCGCGAATGAGCAGTTCTTC. It codes for CASSLGANEQFF.

The gene calls are TRBV5-1 and TRBJ2-7, with a possible D match to TRBD1 (6 bases). Trimming stripped 7 bases from V and 0 bases from J, with 14 bases between. This CDR3 is 14 amino acids long. Germline-derived CDR1 and CDR2 are SGHRS and YFSETQ. The CDR3: CASSVGAASYEQYF. CDR3 DNA sequence: TGCGCCAGCTCTGTGGGGGCGGCCTCCTACGAGCAGTACTTC.

The chain couples TRBV14 to TRBJ2-2; D is possibly TRBD1 (5 bases). This CDR3 contains 16 residues. Looked up from germline, CDR1 is SGHDN and CDR2 is FVKESK. With 4 bases removed from V and 4 bases from J, the gap between germline ends came to 16 bases. The CDR3, as DNA: TGTGCCAGCAGCCCTAGGGGCAGGCGAGGCACCGGGGAGCTGTTTTTT. It yields the protein CASSPRGRRGTGELFF.

The chain couples TRBV5-4 to TRBJ1-5; 10 nucleotides line up with TRBD1. The germline V gene encodes CDR1 SGHNT and CDR2 YYREEE (reference sequence). The V segment lost 1 base and the J segment 0 bases; nucleotides outside the gene matches: 13. The CDR3 contains 20 residues. The CDR3 region has the DNA TGTGCCAGCAGCTTGATGTACCGGGACAGGGGATATTATAGCAATCAGCCCCAGCATTTT. Translated: CASSLMYRDRGYYSNQPQHF.

The CDR3 nucleotides read TGTGCCAGCAGCGGGACAGGGAGGGCCTACAATGAGCAGTTCTTC. Protein: CASSGTGRAYNEQFF. The V gene is TRBV9, the J gene TRBJ2-1, with D perhaps matching TRBD1 (8 bases). Germline CDR1 reads SGDLS; CDR2 reads YYNGEE. The CDR3 extends over 15 amino acids. V lost 3 bases and J 2 bases, leaving 12 bases between the germline ends.

The chain combines TRBV5-4 with TRBJ2-2; the match to TRBD1 covers 11 bases. The CDR3 spans 16 residues. Germline values: CDR1 SGHNT, CDR2 YYREEE (reference sequence). V was pared by 3 bases and J by 0 bases, with 1 base of the junction left unmatched. CDR3 sequence reads: CASSSGQGANTGELFF. Here the CDR3 DNA reads TGTGCCAGCAGCTCGGGACAGGGGGCGAACACCGGGGAGCTGTTTTTT.

The J gene is TRBJ1-5, the V gene TRBV7-2; D is unresolved. The CDR3 contains 13 residues. The germline V gene encodes CDR1 SGHTA and CDR2 FQGNSA. V was trimmed by 5 bases and J by 7 bases, leaving 12 bases between them. CDR3 sequence: CASSARAEQPQHF. DNA of the CDR3: TGTGCCAGCAGCGCGAGGGCTGAACAGCCCCAGCATTTT.

J is TRBJ1-6 and V is TRBV6-5; 8 nucleotides align to TRBD1. CDR1 and CDR2 from the germline V gene are MNHEY and SVGAGI. The CDR3 is 15 residues long. V was clipped by 6 bases and J by 4 bases; unmatched bases: 5. The CDR3 DNA sequence: TGTGCCAGCAGAATTCAGGGGGCATATAATTCACCCCTCCACTTT. This sequence encodes CASRIQGAYNSPLHF.

The rearrangement joins TRBV12-3 or TRBV12-4 to TRBJ1-4, with no clear D. The CDR3 covers 13 residues. The V end was cut by 4 bases, the J end by 8 bases, with 11 bases between. CDR3: CASSSEEREKLFF. The DNA for the CDR3 is TGTGCCAGCAGTTCAGAGGAGCGGGAAAAACTGTTTTTT.

The chain joins TRBV9 to TRBJ2-3; 7 nucleotides align to TRBD1. V lost 0 bases and J lost 1; bases outside the gene matches: 8. Germline CDR1 and CDR2: SGDLS and YYNGEE. The CDR3 loop spans 17 amino acids. In DNA form, the CDR3 reads TGTGCCAGCAGCGTAGCGGCTGGGGACAGTCGCACAGATACGCAGTATTTT. Translated: CASSVAAGDSRTDTQYF.

As for this clone: Other DNA sequences in this specimen translate into the identical CDR3. Here the CDR3 DNA reads TGCGCCAGCAGCCAAGAACGACAGCCCTACGAGCAGTACTTC. It specifies CASSQERQPYEQYF. The rearrangement uses TRBV4-1 and TRBJ2-7; D perhaps matches TRBD1 (5 bases). The CDR3 has 14 amino acids. V dropped 0 bases and J dropped 2 bases, with 8 bases sitting between them. Germline lookup yields CDR1 MGHRA and CDR2 YSYEKL.

This chain connects TRBV9 to TRBJ1-5; 7 bases match TRBD1. Germline lookup yields CDR1 SGDLS and CDR2 YYNGEE. Losses at the gene ends were 4 bases for V and 4 bases for J; bases not matched to a gene: 8. This CDR3 comprises 15 residues. The CDR3, as DNA: TGTGCCAGCAGCCCCCAGGGGGGTGGGAATCAGCCCCAGCATTTT. Amino acids: CASSPQGGGNQPQHF.

The genes are TRBV2 and TRBJ1-2; TRBD1 matches 10 bases. J was trimmed by 7 bases and V by 7 bases; bases with no gene match: 6. Germline CDR1 SNHLY, CDR2 FYNNEI. The CDR3 length is 13 residues. CDR3 sequence reads: CASTRTGGGGYTF. Here the CDR3 DNA reads TGTGCCAGCACCCGGACAGGGGGGGGTGGCTACACCTTC.

The chain recombines TRBV12-3 or TRBV12-4 with TRBJ1-2; 8 bases map to TRBD1. The CDR3 covers 13 residues. After removal of 5 bases from V and 7 bases from J, the junction contained 6 bases not matched to a gene. CDR3 sequence reads: CASSTTGASGYTF. As DNA, the CDR3 is TGTGCCAGCAGTACGACAGGGGCTTCTGGCTACACCTTC.

The rearrangement joins TRBV2 to TRBJ2-1, with 15 bases fitting TRBD2. Germline CDR1 and CDR2: SNHLY and FYNNEI. J gave up 4 bases and V 6 bases, and 1 base lay outside the gene matches. The CDR3 runs to 15 residues. CDR3 in DNA: TGTGCCAGCAGGGGACTAGCGGGAGGATACAATGAGCAGTTCTTC. Translated: CASRGLAGGYNEQFF. The whole variable domain, filled in from reference TRBV2 and TRBJ2-1, reads EPEVTQTPSHQVTQMGQEVILRCVPISNHLYFYWYRQILGQKVEFLVSFYNNEISEKSEIFDDQFSVERPDGSNFTLKIRSTKLEDSAMYFCASRGLAGGYNEQFFGPGTRLTVL.